These 5 T cell receptor beta chains were all obtained from the same sample, sequenced in a study of blood T cell repertoires in COVID-19. This table comes from immunoSEQ multiplex PCR, and its TCRdb copy is limited to in-frame clones, with some not included. The sample holds some 280,000 clones, roughly 80% seen once. The material sequenced was peripheral blood. The receptors stem from a woman aged 45-65 years with active or convalescent COVID-19.

The rearrangement joins TRBV5-1 to TRBJ2-1, with 13 nucleotides matching TRBD2. CDR1 and CDR2 (germline): SGHRS, YFSETQ. V shed 0 bases, J shed 4 bases, and the junction held 7 bases outside the gene matches. The CDR3 has 18 amino acids. CDR3 amino acids: CASSLGPRTSGSYNEQFF. CDR3 DNA: TGCGCCAGCAGCTTGGGCCCGAGGACTAGCGGGAGTTACAATGAGCAGTTCTTC. The variable domain in full, completed from reference TRBV5-1 and TRBJ2-1, reads KAGVTQTPRYLIKTRGQQVTLSCSPISGHRSVSWYQQTPGQGLQFLFEYFSETQRNKGNFPGRFSGRQFSNSRSEMNVSTLELGDSALYLCASSLGPRTSGSYNEQFFGPGTRLTVL.

This chain joins TRBV28 and TRBJ1-6; TRBD1 agrees at 7 bases. The CDR3 is made up of 13 amino acids. Per the germline V gene, CDR1 is MDHEN and CDR2 is SYDVKM. After removal of 6 bases from V and 10 bases from J, the junction contained 6 bases not matched to a gene. In DNA, the CDR3 is TGTGCCAGCAGCTATGACAGGGAATCACCCCTCCACTTT. This encodes CASSYDRESPLHF.

Turning to this clone: This CDR3 is also generated by other DNA sequences in the sample. The chain employs TRBV29-1 and TRBJ1-1; 7 nucleotides match TRBD1. The germline V gene encodes CDR1 SQVTM and CDR2 ANQGSEA. The junction had 3 bases not matched to a gene; V was cut back by 3 bases and J by 8 bases. This CDR3 contains 11 residues. The CDR3 sequence is CSVDRQGEAFF. Here the CDR3 DNA reads TGCAGCGTTGACCGACAGGGAGAAGCTTTCTTT.

The chain carries TRBV28 and TRBJ1-5, with TRBD1 matching over 11 bases. Germline CDR1 and CDR2: MDHEN and SYDVKM. J was trimmed by 5 bases and V by 0 bases; bases with no gene match: 6. CDR3 length equals 17 residues. The DNA for the CDR3 is TGTGCCAGCAGTTTATGGACCGGGACAGGGGGGGATCAGCCCCAGCATTTT. This translates into CASSLWTGTGGDQPQHF. Supplemented by reference TRBV28 and TRBJ1-5, the full variable domain reads DVKVTQSSRYLVKRTGEKVFLECVQDMDHENMFWYRQDPGLGLRLIYFSYDVKMKEKGDIPEGYSVSREKKERFSLILESASTNQTSMYLCASSLWTGTGGDQPQHFGDGTRLSIL.

The chain joins TRBV27 to TRBJ1-2; D is unclear. V lost 3 bases and J lost 2, with 7 bases in between. Germline values: CDR1 MNHEY, CDR2 SMNVEV (reference sequence). The CDR3 length is 13 residues. CDR3 region: CASSFKTNYGYTF. The CDR3 DNA sequence: TGTGCCAGCAGTTTTAAGACAAACTATGGCTACACCTTC.